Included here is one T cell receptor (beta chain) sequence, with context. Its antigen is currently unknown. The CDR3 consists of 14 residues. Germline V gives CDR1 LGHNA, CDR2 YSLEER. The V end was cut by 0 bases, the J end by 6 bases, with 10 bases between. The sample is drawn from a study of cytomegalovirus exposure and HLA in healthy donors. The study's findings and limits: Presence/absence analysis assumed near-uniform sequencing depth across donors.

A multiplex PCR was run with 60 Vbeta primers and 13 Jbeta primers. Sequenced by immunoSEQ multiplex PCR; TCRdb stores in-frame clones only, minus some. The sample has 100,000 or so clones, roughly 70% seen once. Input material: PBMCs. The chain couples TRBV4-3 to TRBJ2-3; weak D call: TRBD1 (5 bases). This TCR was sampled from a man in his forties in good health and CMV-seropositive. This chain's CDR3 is CASSQDRAMDTQYF. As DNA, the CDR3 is TGCGCCAGCAGCCAAGACAGGGCAATGGATACGCAGTATTTT.